Given below is one TCR beta chain in context. What it binds is not known. This CDR3 spans 16 amino acids. The V end was cut by 5 bases, the J end by 2 bases, with 18 bases between. Germline V CDR1 and CDR2: MDHEN, SYDVKM. This sample is part of a study of cytomegalovirus exposure and HLA in healthy donors. Study-wide results and limits: Rarity characterized most TCR sequences, yet some public TCRs appeared in many donors. In vitro data verified three CMV-associated chains as specific for CMV antigens. Within the 100 to 150 validation repertoires, first-cohort TCR clusters tended to co-occur, according to a later analysis.

Assay: immunoSEQ multiplex PCR; the TCRdb copy retains only in-frame clones and omits some. The sample records about 200,000 clones, roughly 77% being singletons. Sequenced: PBMCs. The source of this sequence is a young woman in good health and CMV-seronegative. The genes are TRBV28 and TRBJ2-5; possibly TRBD1 for D (6 bases). CDR3 coding DNA: TGTGCCAGCAGTCCCCCCGCTGGGGGCGGGCAAGAGACCCAGTACTTC. Translation: CASSPPAGGGQETQYF. The full variable domain, with the rest looked up from reference TRBV28 and TRBJ2-5, is DVKVTQSSRYLVKRTGEKVFLECVQDMDHENMFWYRQDPGLGLRLIYFSYDVKMKEKGDIPEGYSVSREKKERFSLILESASTNQTSMYLCASSPPAGGGQETQYFGPGTRLLVL.